This TCR beta chain was sequenced in a study of CD8 T cells in Susac syndrome. cDNA came from approximately 0.5 to 1 ug RNA primed by random hexamers. TCRdb reanalysed the immunoSEQ multiplex PCR reads using MiXCR and keeps one entry per CDR3 protein. The repertoire holds about 430,000 distinct CDR3 sequences, with around 85% as singletons. Germline lookup yields CDR1 MNHEY and CDR2 SMNVEV (reference sequence). The CDR3 is made up of 14 amino acids. With V trimmed by 5 bases and J by 2 bases, 4 bases remained unmatched. The sequence derives from a human donor with multiple sclerosis. Sequencing input: CD8+ T cells from PBMCs. The V call is TRBV27, the J call TRBJ1-2, with 8 bases identical to TRBD1. The CDR3 here is CASSMTGVNYGYTF. The DNA of the CDR3 is TGTGCCAGCAGTATGACAGGGGTAAACTATGGCTACACCTTC.